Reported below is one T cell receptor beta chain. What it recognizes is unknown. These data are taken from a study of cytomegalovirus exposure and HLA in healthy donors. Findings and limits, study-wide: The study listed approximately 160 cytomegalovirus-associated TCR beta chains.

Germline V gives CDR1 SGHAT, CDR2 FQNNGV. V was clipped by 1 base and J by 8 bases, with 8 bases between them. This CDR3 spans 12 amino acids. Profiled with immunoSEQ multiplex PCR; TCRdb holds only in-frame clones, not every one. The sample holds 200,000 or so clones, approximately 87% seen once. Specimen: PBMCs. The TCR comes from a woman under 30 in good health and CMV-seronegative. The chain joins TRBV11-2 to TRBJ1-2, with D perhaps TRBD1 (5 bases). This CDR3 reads CASSLAGVGYTF. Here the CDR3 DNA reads TGTGCCAGCAGCTTAGCGGGGGTAGGCTACACCTTC.